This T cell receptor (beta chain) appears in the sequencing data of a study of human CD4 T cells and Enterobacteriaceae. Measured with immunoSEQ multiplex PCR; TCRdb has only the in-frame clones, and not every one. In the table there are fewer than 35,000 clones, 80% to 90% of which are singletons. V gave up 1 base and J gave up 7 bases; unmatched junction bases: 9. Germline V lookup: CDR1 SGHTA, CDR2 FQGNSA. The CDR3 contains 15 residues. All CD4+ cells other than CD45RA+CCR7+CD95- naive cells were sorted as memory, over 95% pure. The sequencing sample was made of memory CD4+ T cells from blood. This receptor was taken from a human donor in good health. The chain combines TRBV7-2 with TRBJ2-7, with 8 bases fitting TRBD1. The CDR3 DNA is TGTGCCAGCAGCTTAGGGACTTCAGGGGGCGTGGAGCAGTACTTC. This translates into CASSLGTSGGVEQYF.